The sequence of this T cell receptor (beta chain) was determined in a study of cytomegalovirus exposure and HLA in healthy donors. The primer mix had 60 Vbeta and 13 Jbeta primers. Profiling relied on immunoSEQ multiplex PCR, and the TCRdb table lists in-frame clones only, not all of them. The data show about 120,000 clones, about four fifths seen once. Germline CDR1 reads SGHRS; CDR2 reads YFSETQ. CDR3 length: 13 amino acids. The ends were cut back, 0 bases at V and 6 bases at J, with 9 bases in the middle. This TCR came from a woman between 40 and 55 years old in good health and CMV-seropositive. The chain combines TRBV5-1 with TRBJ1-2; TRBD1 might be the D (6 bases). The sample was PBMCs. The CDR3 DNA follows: TGCGCCAGCAGCTTGGAACAGGGAAATGGCTACACCTTC. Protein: CASSLEQGNGYTF.